These 22 T cell receptor beta chains originate from one sample sequenced in a study of blood T cell repertoires in COVID-19. Profiled with immunoSEQ multiplex PCR; TCRdb holds only in-frame clones, not every one. The table has around 250,000 clones, approximately 89% seen once. The sample was peripheral blood. These receptors were taken from a woman aged 60 to 75 who had recovered from COVID-19.

V and J are TRBV3-1 (or the pseudogene TRBV3-2) and TRBJ2-7, with D unresolved. The CDR3 covers 14 residues. The V end was cut by 4 bases, the J end by 3 bases, with 13 bases between. Germline-derived CDR1 and CDR2 are LGHDT and YNNKEL (reference sequence). Here the CDR3 reads CASSLSAGSYEQYF. The CDR3 coding sequence is TGTGCCAGCAGCCTCTCGGCAGGCAGCTACGAGCAGTACTTC.

The V and J genes are TRBV7-3 and TRBJ2-5, with D unclear. The CDR3 runs to 14 residues. The V end was cut by 1 base, the J end by 4 bases, with 10 bases between. Germline values: CDR1 SGHTA, CDR2 FQGTGA. The CDR3, as DNA: TGTGCCAGCAGCTTAAGTGCTACCGGAGAGACCCAGTACTTC. Translated, it gives CASSLSATGETQYF. Complete variable domain (other parts from reference TRBV7-3 and TRBJ2-5): GAGVSQTPSNKVTEKGKYVELRCDPISGHTALYWYRQSLGQGPEFLIYFQGTGAADDSGLPNDRFFAVRPEGSVSTLKIQRTERGDSAVYLCASSLSATGETQYFGPGTRLLVL.

This clone has just a few counts. The chain links TRBV25-1 to TRBJ2-2, with 11 bases matching TRBD2. The CDR3 has 15 amino acids. Germline V CDR1 and CDR2: MGHDK, SYGVNS. J lost 5 bases, V lost 7 bases, and 6 bases had no gene match. CDR3 region: CASKGGLAETGELFF. CDR3 DNA: TGTGCCAGCAAAGGGGGACTAGCGGAGACCGGGGAGCTGTTTTTT.

The chain links TRBV11-2 to TRBJ2-5; 10 bases line up with TRBD1. Germline loops: CDR1 SGHAT, CDR2 FQNNGV. The V gene end was trimmed by 7 bases and the J gene end by 1 base; junction bases not matched to a gene: 9. The CDR3 contains 16 residues. CDR3 nucleotide sequence: TGTGCCAGCACCCAAGGGGGACAGGGGATCCAAGAGACCCAGTACTTC. Residues: CASTQGGQGIQETQYF.

J is TRBJ2-2 and V is TRBV9, with 8 bases matching TRBD1. Germline V gives CDR1 SGDLS, CDR2 YYNGEE. J lost 2 bases, V lost 5 bases, and 2 bases had no gene match. The CDR3 sequence is 14 residues long. Here the CDR3 reads CASRGQVNTGELFF. The CDR3 DNA is TGTGCCAGCAGGGGACAGGTTAACACCGGGGAGCTGTTTTTT. Drawing the rest from reference TRBV9 and TRBJ2-2, the complete variable domain is DSGVTQTPKHLITATGQRVTLRCSPRSGDLSVYWYQQSLDQGLQFLIQYYNGEERAKGNILERFSAQQFPDLHSELNLSSLELGDSALYFCASRGQVNTGELFFGEGSRLTVL.

V and J are TRBV4-2 and TRBJ2-3, with D tentatively TRBD1 (6 bases). There are 17 residues in the CDR3. CDR1 and CDR2 (germline): LGHNA, YNFKEQ. Trimming left V 1 base short and J 5 bases short, with 19 bases between. The CDR3: CASSQVTGQTGRDTQYF. Here the CDR3 DNA reads TGTGCCAGCAGCCAAGTTACGGGACAAACGGGGAGAGATACGCAGTATTTT.

Many counts were recorded for this clone. The gene calls are TRBV3-1 (or the pseudogene TRBV3-2) and TRBJ1-1; D possibly corresponds to TRBD1 (5 bases). The CDR3 length is 15 residues. Germline V CDR1 and CDR2: LGHDT, YNNKEL (reference sequence). Trimming left V 3 bases short and J 4 bases short, with 15 bases between. Here the CDR3 reads CASSHGYGTTTEAFF. The DNA of the CDR3 is TGTGCCAGCAGCCATGGTTATGGGACTACCACTGAAGCTTTCTTT.

This clone was found once. The V call is TRBV5-4, the J call TRBJ2-5; D might be TRBD2 (5 bases). V was trimmed by 0 bases and J by 2 bases, leaving 11 bases between them. The CDR3 covers 15 residues. Germline loops: CDR1 SGHNT, CDR2 YYREEE (reference sequence). CDR3 DNA sequence: TGTGCCAGCAGCTTGGGCGCGAGGGAACAAGAGACCCAGTACTTC. The encoded protein is CASSLGAREQETQYF.

The chain links TRBV18 to TRBJ1-4; D is perhaps TRBD1 (6 bases). V shed 6 bases and J shed 0 bases, with 17 bases lying between them. The germline V gene encodes CDR1 KGHSH and CDR2 LQKENI. This CDR3 spans 17 amino acids. The CDR3 loop reads CASSPSFGGATNEKLFF. CDR3 bases: TGTGCCAGCTCTCCTTCTTTTGGGGGCGCAACTAATGAAAAACTGTTTTTT. Full variable domain (rest looked up from reference TRBV18 and TRBJ1-4): NAGVMQNPRHLVRRRGQEARLRCSPMKGHSHVYWYRQLPEEGLKFMVYLQKENIIDESGMPKERFSAEFPKEGPSILRIQQVVRGDSAAYFCASSPSFGGATNEKLFFGSGTQLSVL.

This chain links TRBV4-2 with TRBJ2-5, with 8 nucleotides matching TRBD2. Losses at the gene ends were 4 bases for V and 5 bases for J; bases not matched to a gene: 9. This CDR3 has 15 amino acids. Looked up from germline, CDR1 is LGHNA and CDR2 is YNFKEQ. The CDR3 spells CASSRSGGAGETQYF. CDR3 coding DNA: TGTGCCAGCAGCCGCAGCGGGGGCGCTGGGGAGACCCAGTACTTC.

The V call is TRBV9, the J call TRBJ2-3, with a possible D match to TRBD1 (6 bases). The CDR3 loop spans 14 amino acids. Germline V gene data show CDR1 as SGDLS and CDR2 as YYNGEE. Trimming took off 0 bases at V and 4 bases at J, with 9 bases between the two ends. The CDR3 loop is CASSVGPGADTQYF. In nucleotides, the CDR3 is TGTGCCAGCAGCGTAGGTCCAGGGGCAGATACGCAGTATTTT.

The chain recombines TRBV7-9 with TRBJ1-2, with D possibly being TRBD1 (6 bases). Germline values: CDR1 SEHNR, CDR2 FQNEAQ (reference sequence). The CDR3 is 14 amino acids. Trimming pared 4 bases from V and 4 bases from J, leaving 13 bases between. The CDR3 here is CASSSGGSSYGYTF. The DNA for the CDR3 is TGTGCCAGCAGCTCGGGGGGCAGCTCCTATGGCTACACCTTC.

This rearrangement joins TRBV9 to TRBJ1-1; 7 bases align to TRBD1. The CDR3 has 14 amino acids. CDR1 and CDR2 (germline): SGDLS, YYNGEE. Losses at the gene ends were 3 bases for V and 7 bases for J; bases not matched to a gene: 9. The CDR3 is CASSGGGGFYEAFF. In nucleotides, the CDR3 is TGTGCCAGCAGCGGAGGGGGCGGTTTCTATGAAGCTTTCTTT.

V is TRBV6-2 or TRBV6-3 and J is TRBJ1-2; TRBD1 might be the D (5 bases). Germline V gene data show CDR1 as MNHEY and CDR2 as SVGEGT. Trimming took 4 bases from V and 4 from J, leaving 13 bases between them. CDR3 length: 14 amino acids. In DNA, the CDR3 is TGTGCCAGCAGTTGGCCAGGGATTATCTATGGCTACACCTTC. It codes for CASSWPGIIYGYTF.

With regard to this clone: The junction departs from germline at one end; a sequencing error may be responsible. The chain links TRBV19 to TRBJ2-2, with D possibly being TRBD2 (6 bases). Per germline, CDR1 LNHDA and CDR2 SQIVND (reference sequence). This CDR3 comprises 15 residues. The CDR3 coding sequence is TGTGCCAGTAGACCCCGACAGCGGAAGGGCGGGGAGCTGCTTTTT. Residues: CASRPRQRKGGELLF.

The chain links TRBV4-1 to TRBJ2-1, with D tentatively TRBD2 (6 bases). The germline V and J ends were trimmed by 4 bases and 4 bases, with 8 bases remaining between them. CDR1 MGHRA and CDR2 YSYEKL come from the germline V gene. There are 13 residues in the CDR3. CDR3 sequence (DNA): TGCGCCAGCAGCCCCCGGGAGTACAATGAGCAGTTCTTC. This codes for CASSPREYNEQFF.

This chain connects TRBV6-4 to TRBJ1-6; 10 nucleotides agree with TRBD1. V gave up 6 bases and J gave up 9 bases; unmatched junction bases: 5. The germline gives CDR1 MRHNA, CDR2 SNTAGT. The CDR3 covers 14 residues. This chain's CDR3 is CASSLGQGSSPLHF. The DNA for the CDR3 is TGTGCCAGCAGCCTGGGACAGGGGAGTTCACCCCTCCACTTT.

This chain links TRBV14 with TRBJ2-5; no reliable D call. Germline V gives CDR1 SGHDN, CDR2 FVKESK. The CDR3 runs 13 residues. The V end was cut by 3 bases, the J end by 2 bases, with 7 bases between. CDR3 protein: CASSQYIQETQYF. The DNA for the CDR3 is TGTGCCAGCAGCCAGTATATTCAAGAGACCCAGTACTTC.

V and J are TRBV2 and TRBJ1-3; a possible D gene is TRBD1 (5 bases). Germline V lookup: CDR1 SNHLY, CDR2 FYNNEI. The V and J ends lost 7 bases and 4 bases respectively, with 17 bases between them. This CDR3 is 15 amino acids long. This CDR3 reads CASTAGGRRGNTIYF. The CDR3 bases are TGTGCCAGCACGGCCGGGGGGAGAAGAGGAAACACCATATATTTT.

On this clone: At one boundary the junction diverges from the germline segment, which might be a read error. This chain links TRBV7-7 with TRBJ2-3; 11 nucleotides match TRBD2. The CDR3 contains 15 residues. Germline loops: CDR1 SSHAT, CDR2 FNYEAQ (reference sequence). Written as DNA, the CDR3 is TGTGCTAGCAGCTTAGGCCTAGCGGGGGGAGATACGCAGTATTTT. Amino acid sequence: CASSLGLAGGDTQYF.

This clone has just a few counts. This chain uses TRBV9 with TRBJ2-2; 7 positions agree with TRBD2. Looked up from germline, CDR1 is SGDLS and CDR2 is YYNGEE. Trimming cost V 0 bases and J 1 base; bases outside gene matches: 6. The CDR3 totals 17 residues. CDR3: CASSVGASGVNTGELFF. CDR3 bases: TGTGCCAGCAGCGTAGGCGCTAGCGGAGTGAACACCGGGGAGCTGTTTTTT.

The rearrangement joins TRBV9 to TRBJ1-1, with 8 bases identical to TRBD1. V gave up 5 bases and J gave up 0 bases; unmatched junction bases: 12. The CDR3 has 17 amino acids. CDR1 and CDR2 from the germline V gene are SGDLS and YYNGEE. The CDR3 DNA is TGTGCCAGCAGTCCCAGGGGGCCGAGCTCATTGAACACTGAAGCTTTCTTT. Amino acids: CASSPRGPSSLNTEAFF.